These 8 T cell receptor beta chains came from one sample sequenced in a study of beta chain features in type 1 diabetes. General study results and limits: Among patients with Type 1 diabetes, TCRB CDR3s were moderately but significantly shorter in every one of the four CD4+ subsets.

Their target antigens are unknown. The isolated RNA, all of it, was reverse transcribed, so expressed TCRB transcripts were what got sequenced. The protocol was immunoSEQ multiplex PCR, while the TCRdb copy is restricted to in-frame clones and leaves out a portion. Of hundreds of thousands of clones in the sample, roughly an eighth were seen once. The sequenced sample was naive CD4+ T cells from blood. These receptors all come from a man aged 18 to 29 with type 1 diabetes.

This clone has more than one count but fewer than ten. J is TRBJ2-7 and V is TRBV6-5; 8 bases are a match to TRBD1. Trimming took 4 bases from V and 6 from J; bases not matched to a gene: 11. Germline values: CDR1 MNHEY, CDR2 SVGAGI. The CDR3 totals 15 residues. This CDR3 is CASSSSGQGGGEQYF. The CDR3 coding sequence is TGTGCCAGCAGTTCCAGCGGACAGGGAGGTGGCGAGCAGTACTTC.

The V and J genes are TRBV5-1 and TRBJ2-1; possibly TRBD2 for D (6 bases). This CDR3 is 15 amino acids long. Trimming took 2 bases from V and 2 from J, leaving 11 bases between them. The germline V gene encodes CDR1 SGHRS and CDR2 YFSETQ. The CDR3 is CASSLRGLPYNEQFF. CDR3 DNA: TGCGCCAGCAGCTTACGGGGACTTCCCTACAATGAGCAGTTCTTC.

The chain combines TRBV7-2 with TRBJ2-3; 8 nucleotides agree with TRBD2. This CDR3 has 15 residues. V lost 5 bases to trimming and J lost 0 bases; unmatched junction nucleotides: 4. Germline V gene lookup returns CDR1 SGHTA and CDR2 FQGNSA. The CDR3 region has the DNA TGTGCCAGCAGCCCATTAGCGGGGAGCACAGATACGCAGTATTTT. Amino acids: CASSPLAGSTDTQYF. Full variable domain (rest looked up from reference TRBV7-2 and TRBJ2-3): GAGVSQSPSNKVTEKGKDVELRCDPISGHTALYWYRQSLGQGLEFLIYFQGNSAPDKSGLPSDRFSAERTGGSVSTLTIQRTQQEDSAVYLCASSPLAGSTDTQYFGPGTRLTVL.

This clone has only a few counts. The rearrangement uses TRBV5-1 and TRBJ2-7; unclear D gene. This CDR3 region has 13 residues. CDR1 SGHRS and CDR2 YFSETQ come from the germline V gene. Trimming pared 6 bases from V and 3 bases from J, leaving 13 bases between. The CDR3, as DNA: TGCGCCAGCAAATCTGACGGAAACTACGAGCAGTACTTC. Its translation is CASKSDGNYEQYF.

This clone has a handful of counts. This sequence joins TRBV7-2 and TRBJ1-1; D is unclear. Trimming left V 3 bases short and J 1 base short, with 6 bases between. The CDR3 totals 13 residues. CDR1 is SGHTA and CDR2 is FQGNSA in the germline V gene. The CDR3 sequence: CASSFWENTEAFF. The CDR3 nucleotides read TGTGCCAGCAGCTTTTGGGAGAACACTGAAGCTTTCTTT.

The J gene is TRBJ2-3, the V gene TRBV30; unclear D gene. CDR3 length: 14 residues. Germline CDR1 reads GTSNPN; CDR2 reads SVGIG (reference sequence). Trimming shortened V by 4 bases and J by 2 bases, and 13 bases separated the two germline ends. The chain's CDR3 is CAWKRSPITDTQYF. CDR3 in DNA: TGTGCCTGGAAGAGGTCCCCCATCACAGATACGCAGTATTTT. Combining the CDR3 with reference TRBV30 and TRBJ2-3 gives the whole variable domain SQTIHQWPATLVQPVGSPLSLECTVEGTSNPNLYWYRQAAGRGLQLLFYSVGIGQISSEVPQNLSASRPQDRQFILSSKKLLLSDSGFYLCAWKRSPITDTQYFGPGTRLTVL.

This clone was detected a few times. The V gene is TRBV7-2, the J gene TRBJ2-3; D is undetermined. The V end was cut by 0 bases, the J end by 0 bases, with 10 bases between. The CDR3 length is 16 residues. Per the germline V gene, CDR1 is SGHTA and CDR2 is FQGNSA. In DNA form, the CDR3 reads TGTGCCAGCAGCTTAGCGGTGGGCCATAGCACAGATACGCAGTATTTT. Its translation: CASSLAVGHSTDTQYF. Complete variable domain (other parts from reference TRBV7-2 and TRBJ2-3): GAGVSQSPSNKVTEKGKDVELRCDPISGHTALYWYRQSLGQGLEFLIYFQGNSAPDKSGLPSDRFSAERTGGSVSTLTIQRTQQEDSAVYLCASSLAVGHSTDTQYFGPGTRLTVL.

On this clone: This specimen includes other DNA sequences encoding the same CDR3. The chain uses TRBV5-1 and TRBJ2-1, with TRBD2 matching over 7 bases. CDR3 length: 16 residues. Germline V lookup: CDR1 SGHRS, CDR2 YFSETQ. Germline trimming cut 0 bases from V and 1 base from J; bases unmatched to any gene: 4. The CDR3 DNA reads TGCGCCAGCAGCTTGGATCCAGCGGGGTCCTACAATGAGCAGTTCTTC. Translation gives CASSLDPAGSYNEQFF.